Each of the 10 T cell receptor beta chains below was sequenced from the same sample in a study of cytomegalovirus exposure and HLA in healthy donors. The PCR used 60 Vbeta and 13 Jbeta primers. Clones were read by immunoSEQ multiplex PCR, and TCRdb kept only the in-frame ones, dropping some. The table shows some 180,000 clones, with about 77% occurring only once. The specimen sequenced was PBMCs. Receptor source: a woman in her twenties or thirties in good health and CMV-seropositive.

V usage is TRBV7-2 and J usage is TRBJ1-5, with 8 nucleotides matching TRBD1. Germline loops: CDR1 SGHTA, CDR2 FQGNSA. The CDR3 length is 15 residues. The V and J ends lost 1 base and 5 bases, in that order; junction bases with no gene match: 4. In DNA, the CDR3 is TGTGCCAGCAGCTTAGTAACAGGGGGTGATCAGCCCCAGCATTTT. This translates into CASSLVTGGDQPQHF.

The rearrangement uses TRBV5-1 and TRBJ2-2; 8 bases line up with TRBD2. V lost 2 bases to trimming and J lost 7 bases; unmatched junction nucleotides: 10. The CDR3 is 16 amino acids. Germline V gives CDR1 SGHRS, CDR2 YFSETQ. The CDR3 DNA sequence: TGCGCCAGCAGCTTTCGGGCCGGGGGGGCAAGCGGGGAGCTGTTTTTT. Amino acids: CASSFRAGGASGELFF.

J is TRBJ2-7 and V is TRBV19; D uncertain. V was clipped by 5 bases and J by 0 bases, with 14 bases between them. Germline CDR1 and CDR2: LNHDA and SQIVND (reference sequence). The CDR3 loop spans 15 amino acids. The CDR3 DNA reads TGTGCCAGTAGTCCCCTAAGCGCGAGCTCCTACGAGCAGTACTTC. This gives the protein CASSPLSASSYEQYF.

A word on this clone: An end of the junction differs from the germline gene, which may be a read error. The rearrangement links TRBV30 to TRBJ2-7; 8 bases are a match to TRBD2. Germline lookup yields CDR1 GTSNPN and CDR2 SVGIG (reference sequence). This CDR3 comprises 12 residues. CDR3 bases: TGTGCCTGGAGTCTCTCGGGGGGGAGGGGGTTCTTC. This sequence encodes CAWSLSGGRGFF.

The chain is built from TRBV6-6 and TRBJ2-5; TRBD2 aligns across 13 bases. J gave up 5 bases and V 5 bases, and 8 bases lay outside the gene matches. CDR1 is MNHNY and CDR2 is SVGAGI in the germline V gene (reference sequence). The CDR3 is 16 amino acids. CDR3 nucleotide sequence: TGTGCCAGCAGTACTTTACTAGCGGGGGGGATCGAGACCCAGTACTTC. It encodes CASSTLLAGGIETQYF.

The V gene is TRBV11-3, the J gene TRBJ2-5; TRBD2 agrees at 9 bases. Germline V lookup: CDR1 SGHNT, CDR2 YENEEA. Germline trimming cut 0 bases from V and 0 bases from J; bases unmatched to any gene: 5. The length of the CDR3 is 17 residues. CDR3: CASSLDSSGGHQETQYF. The CDR3 DNA reads TGTGCCAGCAGCTTAGATAGCAGCGGGGGGCACCAAGAGACCCAGTACTTC.

This clone is a singleton in its sample. The chain is built from TRBV12-5 and TRBJ1-1; no clear D gene. The CDR3 spans 11 residues. V lost 4 bases and J lost 11, with 11 bases in between. Germline-derived CDR1 and CDR2 are LGHNT and FRNRAP. For the CDR3, the DNA is TGTGCTAGTGGTTGGCGGTCGGAGGCTTTCTTT. Encoded protein: CASGWRSEAFF.

The chain carries TRBV28 and TRBJ1-1; 11 nucleotides align to TRBD1. After removal of 10 bases from V and 8 bases from J, the junction contained 15 bases not matched to a gene. Germline CDR1 MDHEN, CDR2 SYDVKM. CDR3 length: 15 residues. CDR3 nucleotide sequence: TGTGCCATAAATGCCCAGGGACAGGGGGATGAAGAAGCTTTCTTT. Encoded protein: CAINAQGQGDEEAFF.

The chain has TRBV7-9 and TRBJ2-7; no clear D. In germline, CDR1 is SEHNR, CDR2 FQNEAQ (reference sequence). This CDR3 has 13 amino acids. The V end was cut by 6 bases, the J end by 6 bases, with 15 bases between. The CDR3 loop reads CASRPSNSFEQYF. In DNA form, the CDR3 reads TGTGCCAGCAGACCCAGCAACAGTTTCGAGCAGTACTTC.

This chain joins TRBV7-9 and TRBJ1-1; 7 bases line up with TRBD1. This CDR3 is built from 11 residues. V shed 5 bases and J 8 bases; nucleotides not matched to a gene: 2. CDR1 is SEHNR and CDR2 is FQNEAQ in the germline V gene (reference sequence). CDR3 DNA sequence: TGTGCCAGCAGCCCAGGGGGGGAAGCTTTCTTT. Translation: CASSPGGEAFF. The full variable domain, in which reference TRBV7-9 and TRBJ1-1 provide the parts outside the CDR3, is DTGVSQNPRHKITKRGQNVTFRCDPISEHNRLYWYRQTLGQGPEFLTYFQNEAQLEKSRLLSDRFSAERPKGSFSTLEIQRTEQGDSAMYLCASSPGGEAFFGQGTRLTVV.